This T cell receptor beta chain came from a study of T cell clusters in autoimmune cytopenias. This CDR3 region has 14 residues. Germline-derived CDR1 and CDR2 are SQVTM and ANQGSEA. This clonotype shows up as medium-sized by frequency. TRB was amplified by touch-down multiplex PCR, primer pools A and B combined. Following a re-call of the multiplex PCR reads, TCRdb has one entry per CDR3 protein and lacks DNA. In all, the sample yields about 1,500 distinct CDR3 sequences. Each sample's input was about 270 ng genomic DNA, some 40,000 genome equivalents. These data also featured in a second study, about T cell repertoires in aging, cancer and after chemotherapy. This second report adds: Age-matched healthy donors had significantly more diverse, less clonal blood TCR repertoires than untreated cancer patients. Healthy donors lost TCR diversity with age mainly through richness, cancer patients through richness and evenness. Across the chemotherapy interval, each cancer cohort showed higher median generation probability, suggesting thymic rebound. These repertoire data do not allow conclusions about immunological memory after chemotherapy.

The sequenced sample was peripheral blood. The rearrangement joins TRBV29-1 to TRBJ1-1; the D gene TCRdb calls, TRBD1, cannot be checked with no DNA. This TCR came from a human donor with chronic lymphocytic leukemia. The CDR3: CSVEGQGSNTEAFF.